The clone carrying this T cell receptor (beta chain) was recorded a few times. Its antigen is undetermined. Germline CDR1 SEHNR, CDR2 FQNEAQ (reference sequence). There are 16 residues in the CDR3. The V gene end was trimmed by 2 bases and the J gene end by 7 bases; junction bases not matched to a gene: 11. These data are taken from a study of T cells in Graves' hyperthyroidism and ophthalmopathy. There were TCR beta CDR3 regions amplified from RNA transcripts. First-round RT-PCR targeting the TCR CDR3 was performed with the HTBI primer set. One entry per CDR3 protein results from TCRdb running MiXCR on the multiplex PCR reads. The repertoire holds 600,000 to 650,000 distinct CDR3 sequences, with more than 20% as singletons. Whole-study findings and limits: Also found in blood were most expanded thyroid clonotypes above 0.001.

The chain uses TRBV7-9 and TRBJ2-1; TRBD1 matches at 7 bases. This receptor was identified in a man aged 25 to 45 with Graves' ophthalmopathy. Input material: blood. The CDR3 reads CASSLPPGQRKNEQFF. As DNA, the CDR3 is TGTGCCAGCAGCTTACCCCCGGGACAGAGGAAAAATGAGCAGTTCTTC.